This TCR beta chain was captured in a study of blood T cell repertoires in COVID-19. About the study: The samples span acute and convalescent COVID-19 from the United States, Italy and Spain. PBMCs, B-cell-depleted T cells, or T cells were the source of the cDNA or gDNA that made up the material.

Seattle patients were enrolled during active infection and followed longitudinally. The assay was immunoSEQ multiplex PCR, and TCRdb's table has in-frame clones only and misses some. Of fewer than 350,000 clones listed, 75% to 90% are singletons. This CDR3 contains 14 residues. Trimming removed 7 bases at V and 7 bases at J, with 19 bases between. Germline CDR1 and CDR2: GTSNPN and SVGIG (reference sequence). Sequencing input: peripheral blood. V usage is TRBV30 and J usage is TRBJ1-4; TRBD1 might be the D (6 bases). The sequence derives from a woman in her sixties or seventies with COVID-19, enrolled during active disease. The CDR3 DNA sequence: TGTGCCTTGACAAAGACAGGTTTTAGTGAAAAACTGTTTTTT. This sequence encodes CALTKTGFSEKLFF.